A selection of T cell receptor beta chains follows, all from one sample in a study of OX40 agonist ivuxolimab in advanced cancers. The assay was immunoSEQ multiplex PCR, and TCRdb's table has in-frame clones only and misses some. The sample holds tens of thousands of clones, roughly 91% seen once. The material sequenced was CD4+ or CD8+ T cells sorted from blood, taken in a trial of the OX40 agonist ivuxolimab. The receptors here all came from an adult with an advanced solid tumor such as melanoma, head and neck, liver or kidney cancer. Each CDR3 is given with its conserved first and last residue. Fields, in order: clone size, D gene, V gene, J gene, CDR3 DNA, CDR3 protein. D genes are given only for firm matches. Clone sizes are given selectively: once, few, many, or a class where the clone is expanded.

abundance: NA
d_gene: NA
v_gene: TRBV9
j_gene: TRBJ2-1
CDR3nt: TGTGCCAGCAGTAGGGGTACCGTCTCCTACAATGAGCAGTTCTTC
CDR3aa: CASSRGTVSYNEQFF

abundance: NA
d_gene: NA
v_gene: TRBV2
j_gene: TRBJ2-2
CDR3nt: TGTGCCAGCAGTGAAGGTGGGGAGCTGTTTTTT
CDR3aa: CASSEGGELFF

abundance: once
d_gene: NA
v_gene: TRBV4-1
j_gene: TRBJ1-2
CDR3nt: TGCGCCAGCAGCCAAGGCCAGATAAACTATGGCTACACCTTC
CDR3aa: CASSQGQINYGYTF

abundance: NA
d_gene: TRBD1
v_gene: TRBV6-5
j_gene: TRBJ1-4
CDR3nt: TGTGCCAGCAGTTACGCAGGGACAGGGGGAAATGAAAAACTGTTTTTT
CDR3aa: CASSYAGTGGNEKLFF

abundance: NA
d_gene: NA
v_gene: TRBV5-3
j_gene: TRBJ2-7
CDR3nt: TGTGCCAGCAGCTTCCCGAGCTCCTACGAGCAGTACTTC
CDR3aa: CASSFPSSYEQYF

abundance: NA
d_gene: TRBD1
v_gene: TRBV4-1
j_gene: TRBJ1-2
CDR3nt: TGCGCCAGCAGCCACCCGGGACAGTCCTATGGCTACACCTTC
CDR3aa: CASSHPGQSYGYTF

abundance: NA
d_gene: TRBD2
v_gene: TRBV13
j_gene: TRBJ2-5
CDR3nt: TGTGCCAGCAGCTTAGATCCTAGCGGGAGCACTCAAGAGACCCAGTACTTC
CDR3aa: CASSLDPSGSTQETQYF

abundance: NA
d_gene: TRBD2
v_gene: TRBV15
j_gene: TRBJ2-4
CDR3nt: TGTGCCACCAGCAGAGATACGGTAGCGGGACAAAACATTCAGTACTTC
CDR3aa: CATSRDTVAGQNIQYF

abundance: NA
d_gene: NA
v_gene: TRBV5-1
j_gene: TRBJ2-5
CDR3nt: TGCGCCAGCGGACAAGAGACCCAGTACTTC
CDR3aa: CASGQETQYF

abundance: NA
d_gene: TRBD2
v_gene: TRBV13
j_gene: TRBJ2-3
CDR3nt: TGTGTCAGCAGCCAGGGACTAGCCCTCACAGATACGCAGTATTTT
CDR3aa: CVSSQGLALTDTQYF

abundance: NA
d_gene: TRBD1
v_gene: TRBV27
j_gene: TRBJ1-1
CDR3nt: TGTGCCAGCAGTGTAAGGATACAGGGGGCATTGACTGAAGCTTTCTTT
CDR3aa: CASSVRIQGALTEAFF

abundance: NA
d_gene: NA
v_gene: TRBV6-1
j_gene: TRBJ1-1
CDR3nt: TGTGCCAGCAGGGGGCAGAGACAGCTGAACACTGAAGCTTTCTTT
CDR3aa: CASRGQRQLNTEAFF

abundance: NA
d_gene: NA
v_gene: TRBV4-2
j_gene: TRBJ1-2
CDR3nt: TGTGCCAGCAGCTTGCGGGGGTCCAACTATGGCTACACCTTC
CDR3aa: CASSLRGSNYGYTF

abundance: NA
d_gene: TRBD2
v_gene: TRBV27
j_gene: TRBJ2-3
CDR3nt: TGTGCCAGCAGTTTAGGACTAGCGGGGGCGTCTAGCACAGATACGCAGTATTTT
CDR3aa: CASSLGLAGASSTDTQYF

abundance: NA
d_gene: TRBD2
v_gene: TRBV9
j_gene: TRBJ2-3
CDR3nt: TGTGCCAGCAGCGTAAGGGTAGCGGGGGGACCCACAGATACGCAGTATTTT
CDR3aa: CASSVRVAGGPTDTQYF

abundance: NA
d_gene: NA
v_gene: TRBV14
j_gene: TRBJ2-7
CDR3nt: TGTGCCAGCAGCCAAATGACAAATTACGAGCAGTACTTC
CDR3aa: CASSQMTNYEQYF

abundance: NA
d_gene: NA
v_gene: TRBV7-9
j_gene: TRBJ2-7
CDR3nt: TGTGCCAGCAGTAGGGATTACTACGAGCAGTACTTC
CDR3aa: CASSRDYYEQYF

abundance: NA
d_gene: NA
v_gene: TRBV4-1
j_gene: TRBJ2-7
CDR3nt: TGCGCCAGCTCGGCCGGGCCTGTCTACGAGCAGTACTTC
CDR3aa: CASSAGPVYEQYF

abundance: NA
d_gene: NA
v_gene: TRBV7-6
j_gene: TRBJ2-7
CDR3nt: TGTGCCAGCAGCTTAGCTTTCGGGAGCCTCTACGAGCAGTACTTC
CDR3aa: CASSLAFGSLYEQYF

abundance: NA
d_gene: NA
v_gene: TRBV4-1
j_gene: TRBJ2-5
CDR3nt: TGCGCCAGCAGCCAAGATGCGCCAGGTGGCGTCCAAGAGACCCAGTACTTC
CDR3aa: CASSQDAPGGVQETQYF

abundance: NA
d_gene: TRBD1
v_gene: TRBV5-4
j_gene: TRBJ1-6
CDR3nt: TGTGCCAGCAGCGCAGACAGGGGGAGTTCACCCCTCCACTTT
CDR3aa: CASSADRGSSPLHF

abundance: NA
d_gene: TRBD1
v_gene: TRBV5-4
j_gene: TRBJ2-1
CDR3nt: TGTGCCAGCAGCCCCTGGACAGGGGGGGCCCATGATGAGCAGTTCTTC
CDR3aa: CASSPWTGGAHDEQFF

abundance: NA
d_gene: NA
v_gene: TRBV5-4
j_gene: TRBJ2-1
CDR3nt: TGTGCCAGCAGTTTCGGGGGACAGTACTTGGAGCAGTTCTTC
CDR3aa: CASSFGGQYLEQFF

abundance: once
d_gene: TRBD1
v_gene: TRBV19
j_gene: TRBJ1-5
CDR3nt: TGTGCCAGTAAGCCCGGACAGGGGCTTCGCTATAGCAATCAGCCCCAGCATTTT
CDR3aa: CASKPGQGLRYSNQPQHF

abundance: NA
d_gene: NA
v_gene: TRBV21-1
j_gene: TRBJ2-7
CDR3nt: TGTGCCAGCAGCAAAGGCCAGACAGGGAGGTACGAGCAGTACTTC
CDR3aa: CASSKGQTGRYEQYF

abundance: once
d_gene: NA
v_gene: TRBV4-1
j_gene: TRBJ2-3
CDR3nt: TGCGCCAGCAGCCTAAAGGGAGGAAGCGCAGATACGCAGTATTTT
CDR3aa: CASSLKGGSADTQYF

abundance: NA
d_gene: NA
v_gene: TRBV5-4
j_gene: TRBJ2-3
CDR3nt: TGTGCCAGCAGCGGGCCGCCAGCAGATACGCAGTATTTT
CDR3aa: CASSGPPADTQYF

abundance: NA
d_gene: TRBD2
v_gene: TRBV7-6
j_gene: TRBJ2-2
CDR3nt: TGTGCCAGCAGCCACAGCGGGAGTGACGCCGGGGAGCTGTTTTTT
CDR3aa: CASSHSGSDAGELFF

abundance: NA
d_gene: NA
v_gene: TRBV19
j_gene: TRBJ2-6
CDR3nt: TGTGCCAGTAGTATCTTAATCGGGGGGCAGGGACTGGCTGGGGCCAACGTCCTGACTTTC
CDR3aa: CASSILIGGQGLAGANVLTF

abundance: NA
d_gene: NA
v_gene: TRBV7-3
j_gene: TRBJ2-3
CDR3nt: TGTGCCAGCAGCTCAAACGGTTGGGTCCTGGATACGCAGTATTTT
CDR3aa: CASSSNGWVLDTQYF

abundance: once
d_gene: NA
v_gene: TRBV4-1
j_gene: TRBJ2-7
CDR3nt: TGCGCCAGCAGCCAAGTACAGGGAACCTACGAGCAGTACTTC
CDR3aa: CASSQVQGTYEQYF

abundance: NA
d_gene: TRBD2
v_gene: TRBV4-3
j_gene: TRBJ2-2
CDR3nt: TGCGCCAGCAGCCAGGGGGGGGTGACCCCGGGGACCGGGGAGCTGTTTTTT
CDR3aa: CASSQGGVTPGTGELFF

abundance: NA
d_gene: NA
v_gene: TRBV14
j_gene: TRBJ2-2
CDR3nt: TGTGCCAGCAGCCATTTCGGATGGAACACCGGGGAGCTGTTTTTT
CDR3aa: CASSHFGWNTGELFF

abundance: few
d_gene: TRBD1
v_gene: TRBV4-3
j_gene: TRBJ2-7
CDR3nt: TGCGCCAGCAGCCAAGGTGGACAGGGTCCCTACTTC
CDR3aa: CASSQGGQGPYF

abundance: NA
d_gene: TRBD2
v_gene: TRBV5-1
j_gene: TRBJ2-7
CDR3nt: TGCGCCAGCAGCTCAACCAGCGGGAGTTATTTAAGCGGGTACGAGCAGTACTTC
CDR3aa: CASSSTSGSYLSGYEQYF

abundance: once
d_gene: TRBD1
v_gene: TRBV18
j_gene: TRBJ2-2
CDR3nt: TGTGCCAGCTCAGACCGGGACAGGAACACCGGGGAGCTGTTTTTT
CDR3aa: CASSDRDRNTGELFF

abundance: NA
d_gene: TRBD2
v_gene: TRBV4-1
j_gene: TRBJ2-3
CDR3nt: TGCGCCAGCAGTACGTTGACCGCGGGAGGAACAGATACGCAGTATTTT
CDR3aa: CASSTLTAGGTDTQYF

abundance: NA
d_gene: NA
v_gene: TRBV9
j_gene: TRBJ2-7
CDR3nt: TGTGCCAGCAGCGTAGCCGACTATTCGTACGAGCAGTACTTC
CDR3aa: CASSVADYSYEQYF

abundance: NA
d_gene: NA
v_gene: TRBV6-9
j_gene: TRBJ1-5
CDR3nt: TGTGCCAGCAGTGAAGACAGGACCAATCAGCCCCAGCATTTT
CDR3aa: CASSEDRTNQPQHF

abundance: NA
d_gene: NA
v_gene: TRBV30
j_gene: TRBJ2-3
CDR3nt: TGTGCCTGGAGTGTACTGTTAGGTGGCACAGATACGCAGTATTTT
CDR3aa: CAWSVLLGGTDTQYF

abundance: NA
d_gene: NA
v_gene: TRBV15
j_gene: TRBJ1-2
CDR3nt: TGTGCCACCAGACAGAACTATGGCTACACCTTC
CDR3aa: CATRQNYGYTF